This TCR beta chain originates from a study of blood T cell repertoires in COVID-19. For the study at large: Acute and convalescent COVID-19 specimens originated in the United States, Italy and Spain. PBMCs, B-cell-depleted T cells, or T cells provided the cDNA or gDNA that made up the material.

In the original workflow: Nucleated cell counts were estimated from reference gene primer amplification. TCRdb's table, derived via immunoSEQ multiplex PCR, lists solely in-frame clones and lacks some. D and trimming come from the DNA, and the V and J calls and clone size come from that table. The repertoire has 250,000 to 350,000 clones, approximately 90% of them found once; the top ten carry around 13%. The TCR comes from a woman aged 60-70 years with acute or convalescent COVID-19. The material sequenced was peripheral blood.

CDR3 sequence reads: CASSDDRDYEQYF. In DNA, the CDR3 is TGTGCCAGCAGTGACGACAGGGACTACGAGCAGTACTTC. The chain has TRBV2 and TRBJ2-7; 7 positions agree with TRBD1. V shed 3 bases and J 3 bases; nucleotides not matched to a gene: 2. The germline CDR1 and CDR2 sequences are SNHLY and FYNNEI. This CDR3 is built from 13 residues.